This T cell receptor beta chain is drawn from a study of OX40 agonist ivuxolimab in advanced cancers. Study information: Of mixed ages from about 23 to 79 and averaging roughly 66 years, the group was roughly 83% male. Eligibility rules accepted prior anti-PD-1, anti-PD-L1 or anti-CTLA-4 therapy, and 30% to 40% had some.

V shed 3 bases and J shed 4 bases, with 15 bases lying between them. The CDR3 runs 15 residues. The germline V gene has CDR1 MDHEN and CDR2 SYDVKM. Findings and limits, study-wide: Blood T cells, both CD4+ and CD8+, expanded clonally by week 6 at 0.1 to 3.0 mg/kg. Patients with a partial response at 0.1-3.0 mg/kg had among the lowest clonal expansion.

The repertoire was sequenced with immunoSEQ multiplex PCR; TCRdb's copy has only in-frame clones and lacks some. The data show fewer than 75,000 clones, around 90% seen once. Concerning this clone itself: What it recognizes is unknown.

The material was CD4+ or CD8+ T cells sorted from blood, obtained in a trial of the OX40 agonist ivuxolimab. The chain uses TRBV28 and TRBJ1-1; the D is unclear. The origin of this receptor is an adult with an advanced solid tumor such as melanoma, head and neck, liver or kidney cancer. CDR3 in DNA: TGTGCCAGCAGTTTTGGCGCCAGTTTGGCCACTGAAGCTTTCTTT. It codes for CASSFGASLATEAFF.